This T cell receptor (beta chain) was sequenced during a study of cytomegalovirus exposure and HLA in healthy donors. Method: immunoSEQ multiplex PCR; TCRdb's copy keeps in-frame clones and lacks some. The data contain 65,000 or so clones, 90% to 95% of them singletons. The CDR3 totals 16 residues. The J segment lost 0 bases and the V segment lost 0 bases, leaving 2 bases of the junction unmatched. Germline assignment: CDR1 SEHNR and CDR2 FQNEAQ (reference sequence). Whole-study results and caveats: As was reported, the classifier diagnosed cytomegalovirus status with high specificity and sensitivity. In vitro, a few CMV-associated chains proved specific for CMV antigens. Researchers catalogued 160 or so TCR beta chains as cytomegalovirus-associated.

With regard to this clone: What it recognizes is unknown.

The specimen was PBMCs. The clonotype was recovered from a man younger than 30 in good health and CMV-seropositive. The genes are TRBV7-9 and TRBJ2-7; 10 bases are a match to TRBD2. The CDR3: CASSLALAGYSYEQYF. The CDR3 nucleotides are TGTGCCAGCAGCTTAGCACTAGCGGGGTACTCCTACGAGCAGTACTTC.